This entry describes one T cell receptor beta chain. Its antigen is not known. The junction departs from the called germline gene at one end, perhaps through a read error. This record comes from a study of cytomegalovirus exposure and HLA in healthy donors. Study results and caveats: Within a later analysis, the majority of CMV-associated TCR beta chains appeared HLA-restricted.

The CDR3 extends over 13 amino acids. CDR1 SQVTM and CDR2 ANQGSEA come from the germline V gene. It was with 60 Vbeta and 13 Jbeta primers that the PCR ran. Sequencing used immunoSEQ multiplex PCR; TCRdb keeps in-frame clones, though not all of them. The data show roughly 160,000 clones, 77% seen once. The TCR was taken from a woman aged 30 to 39 in good health and CMV-seronegative. Source material: PBMCs. This chain links TRBV29-1 with TRBJ1-2; tentative D call: TRBD1 (5 bases). The CDR3 DNA sequence: TGCAGCGTTGAACGACAGAATATGAGGAGCTACCCCTTC. This codes for CSVERQNMRSYPF. Filled out from reference TRBV29-1 and TRBJ1-2, the complete variable domain reads SAVISQKPSRDICQRGTSLTIQCQVDSQVTMMFWYRQQPGQSLTLIATANQGSEATYESGFVIDKFPISRPNLTFSTLTVSNMSPEDSSIYLCSVERQNMRSYPFGSGTRLTVV.